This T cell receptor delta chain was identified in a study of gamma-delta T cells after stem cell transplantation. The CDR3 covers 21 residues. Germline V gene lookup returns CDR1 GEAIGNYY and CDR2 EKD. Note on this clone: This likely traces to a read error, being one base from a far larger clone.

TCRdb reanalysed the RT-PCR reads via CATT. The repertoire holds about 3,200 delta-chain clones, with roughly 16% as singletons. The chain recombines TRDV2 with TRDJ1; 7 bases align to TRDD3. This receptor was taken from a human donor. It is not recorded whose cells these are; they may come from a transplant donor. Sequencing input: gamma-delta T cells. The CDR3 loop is CACDTVSTPTNWGTLRDKPIF. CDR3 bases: TGTGCCTGTGACACCGTGTCGACTCCGACGAATTGGGGGACACTCAGGGATAAACCCATCTTT.